A single sample gave rise to the 5 T cell receptor beta chains below, sequenced in a study of neurological immune-mediated disorders (dated by TCRdb to about 2019). The library was built by means of 5' RACE. Sequencer: Illumina HiSeq 2500. TCRdb applied fastp at Q25 and MiXCR to the public reads, then kept only in-frame beta chains. Merged by CDR3 protein, the rows form single entries marked with the most common genes and DNA. For this sample the table gives around 60,000 distinct CDR3 sequences, of which 3% to 3.5% were detected only once. The biggest ten clones account for approximately 6.6% of the sample. The sequenced sample was PBMCs. These receptors originate from an older woman with multiple sclerosis.

This clonotype was counted at least ten times. Germline is not matched at one junction end, which may reflect a read error. V is TRBV11-2 and J is TRBJ2-3; D is unclear. Germline loops: CDR1 SGHAT, CDR2 FQNNGV. The length of the CDR3 is 14 residues. The DNA for the CDR3 is TGTGCCAGCAGCCTAGACCACTCCCCAGATACGCAGTATTTT. Protein product: CASSLDHSPDTQYF. Complete variable domain (other parts from reference TRBV11-2 and TRBJ2-3): EAGVAQSPRYKIIEKRQSVAFWCNPISGHATLYWYQQILGQGPKLLIQFQNNGVVDDSQLPKDRFSAERLKGVDSTLKIQPAKLEDSAVYLCASSLDHSPDTQYFGPGTRLTVL.

This clonotype was recorded at least ten times. The chain links TRBV2 to TRBJ1-2, with 12 bases lining up with TRBD1. Germline V gives CDR1 SNHLY, CDR2 FYNNEI. This CDR3 is built from 15 residues. J gave up 0 bases and V 4 bases, and 0 bases lay outside the gene matches. The CDR3 spells CASSGDRGPNYGYTF. The CDR3 region has the DNA TGTGCCAGCAGTGGGGACAGGGGGCCTAACTATGGCTACACCTTC. The complete variable domain, with remaining parts taken from reference TRBV2 and TRBJ1-2, reads EPEVTQTPSHQVTQMGQEVILRCVPISNHLYFYWYRQILGQKVEFLVSFYNNEISEKSEIFDDQFSVERPDGSNFTLKIRSTKLEDSAMYFCASSGDRGPNYGYTFGSGTRLTVV.

This clonotype was recorded at least ten times. For the CDR3, the DNA is TGTGCCAGCAGTCTCGGGACGTTCAGCTATGGCTACACCTTC. It is translated as CASSLGTFSYGYTF. The rearrangement links TRBV28 to TRBJ1-2; D perhaps matches TRBD1 (5 bases). Germline CDR1 MDHEN, CDR2 SYDVKM. This CDR3 is built from 14 residues. V lost 5 bases and J 4 bases, leaving 14 bases between the germline ends.

This clonotype appeared a few times. V gene TRBV7-9 combines with J gene TRBJ2-1; 7 bases match TRBD2. With V trimmed by 2 bases and J by 10 bases, 5 bases remained unmatched. Germline V gene lookup returns CDR1 SEHNR and CDR2 FQNEAQ (reference sequence). The length of the CDR3 is 13 residues. This CDR3 reads CASSLYQAGEQFF. In DNA form, the CDR3 reads TGTGCCAGCAGCTTATATCAAGCGGGAGAGCAGTTCTTC.

This clonotype has only a few counts. This may be a read error: a much more frequent sequence differs by one nucleotide. The chain is built from TRBV7-9 and TRBJ2-1; D unresolved. The germline V and J ends were trimmed by 3 bases and 12 bases, with 12 bases remaining between them. The CDR3 contains 12 residues. Germline V CDR1 and CDR2: SEHNR, FQNEAQ (reference sequence). The CDR3 loop is CASSLGKYAQFF. The CDR3 DNA follows: TGTGCCAGCAGCTTGGGGAAATATGCGCAGTTCTTC.